Listed below are T cell receptor beta chains from one sample, sequenced in a study of cytomegalovirus exposure and HLA in healthy donors. Produced via immunoSEQ multiplex PCR; TCRdb's table is partial and in-frame only. Among around 180,000 clones listed, about 90% were seen once. The material sequenced was PBMCs. The receptors originated from a girl in the first two years of life in good health and CMV-seronegative. CDR3s include the opening cysteine and the closing phenylalanine or tryptophan. The order of the fields is D gene, V gene, J gene, clone size, CDR3 DNA, CDR3 protein. The D gene is left open where the match is weak. Expanded clones get a size class; other rows say once, few or many, or leave the size out.

.,TRBV11-2,TRBJ2-5,.,TGTGCCAGCAGCTTAATGGCTCCCCAAGAGACCCAGTACTTC,CASSLMAPQETQYF
.,TRBV27,TRBJ2-5,once,TGTGCCAGCAGTTTAATGGAGGGTCGGGAGACCCAGTACTTC,CASSLMEGRETQYF
TRBD2,TRBV2,TRBJ2-3,.,TGTGCCAGCAAACTAGCGGGGGGATTTATCGATACGCAGTATTTT,CASKLAGGFIDTQYF
.,TRBV21-1,TRBJ1-2,.,TGTGCCAGCAGCCAACCCGACAGCTTGGACTATGGCTACACCTTC,CASSQPDSLDYGYTF
TRBD1,TRBV27,TRBJ1-2,.,TGTGCCAGCAGTAAGCAGGGGGCAGCTAACTATGGCTACACCTTC,CASSKQGAANYGYTF
.,TRBV12-1,TRBJ2-1,.,TGTGCCAGCAGCTTCCTGGAAGGCGAGACAGGCAATGAGCAGTTCTTC,CASSFLEGETGNEQFF
.,TRBV5-1,TRBJ2-2,.,TGCGCCAGCAGCTTGGCCAGACTGGGCACCGGGGAGCTGTTTTTT,CASSLARLGTGELFF
.,TRBV29-1,TRBJ1-1,.,TGCAGCGTAGAAAACAGCAATGAAGCTTTCTTT,CSVENSNEAFF
.,TRBV21-1,TRBJ2-3,.,TGTGCCAGCAGCACCATTCACAGGGGTTTAACAGATACGCAGTATTTT,CASSTIHRGLTDTQYF
.,TRBV2,TRBJ2-5,.,TGTGCCAGCAGTGAGGGGGCAGGGCACCAAGAGACCCAGTACTTC,CASSEGAGHQETQYF
TRBD1,TRBV19,TRBJ2-2,.,TGTGCCAGTAGTGTCCGGGACAGGGGTCTCAGAGGCCCCTCGGGCGGGGAGCTGTTTTTT,CASSVRDRGLRGPSGGELFF
TRBD2,TRBV19,TRBJ2-3,.,TGTGCCAGTAGTTCACTAGCGGGATCAGATACGCAGTATTTT,CASSSLAGSDTQYF
TRBD1,TRBV7-9,TRBJ1-4,once,TGTGCCAGCAGCATACCAGGGGGCGTAGAAAAACTGTTTTTT,CASSIPGGVEKLFF
TRBD2,TRBV5-1,TRBJ2-5,.,TGCGCCAGCAGCTTGGGGACTAGCGGGAGGCAAGAGACCCAGTACTTC,CASSLGTSGRQETQYF
.,TRBV5-1,TRBJ1-2,.,TGCGTCAGCAGCTTGGTGTCAGGGTATGGCTACACCTTC,CVSSLVSGYGYTF
.,TRBV30,TRBJ2-1,.,TGTGCCTGGAGTTTCTACTATAGGGGGGGGCCGAAAGACAATGAGCAGTTCTTC,CAWSFYYRGGPKDNEQFF
TRBD2,TRBV19,TRBJ2-3,.,TGTGCCAGTAGCCCTAGCGGGAGCACAGATACGCAGTATTTT,CASSPSGSTDTQYF
.,TRBV19,TRBJ2-3,.,TGTGCCAGTAGTTCGAGCGGAAGCACAGATACGCAGTATTTT,CASSSSGSTDTQYF
TRBD1,TRBV11-1,TRBJ2-2,once,TGTGCCAGCAGCGACCCGGGACAGGGGGACACCGGGGAGCTGTTTTTT,CASSDPGQGDTGELFF
.,TRBV7-6,TRBJ1-2,.,TGTGCCAGCAGCCCCGACAGCGGGATCTATGGCTACACCTTC,CASSPDSGIYGYTF
.,TRBV2,TRBJ2-1,once,TGTGCCAGCAGCGAGCAGGGTTCCTACAATGAGCAGTTCTTC,CASSEQGSYNEQFF
TRBD2,TRBV6-1,TRBJ2-5,.,TGTGCCAGCAGTTCGGGACTAGCGGGGAAAGAGACCCAGTACTTC,CASSSGLAGKETQYF
TRBD1,TRBV5-6,TRBJ1-6,few,TGTGCCAGCAGCTGGACGGGACAGGGGCTCTCACCCCTCCACTTT,CASSWTGQGLSPLHF
TRBD2,TRBV9,TRBJ2-1,.,TGTGCCAGCAGCTCACCGACTAGCGAGGCGGAAGGCAATGAGCAGTTCTTC,CASSSPTSEAEGNEQFF
TRBD2,TRBV7-3,TRBJ2-1,.,TGTGCCAGCAGCTTATGGTCTAGCGGGAGGTCCTACAATGAGCAGTTCTTC,CASSLWSSGRSYNEQFF
.,TRBV19,TRBJ2-7,.,TGTGCCAGTAGCACCGGGTTCTTATTTTCCTACGAGCAGTACTTC,CASSTGFLFSYEQYF
.,TRBV5-6,TRBJ2-7,few,TGTGCCAGCAGCTGGACGGGAGCCGGCTATTACTACGAGCAGTACTTC,CASSWTGAGYYYEQYF
TRBD2,TRBV19,TRBJ2-1,.,TGTGCCAGTAGTATAGTAATAGCGGGGAGAAATGAGCAGTTCTTC,CASSIVIAGRNEQFF
.,TRBV7-3,TRBJ2-3,.,TGTGCCAGCAGCTTATTAAGTTCCAGAGATACGCAGTATTTT,CASSLLSSRDTQYF